These 14 T cell receptor beta chains came from one sample sequenced in a study of T-cell reconstitution after alpha-beta-depleted transplantation in children. The TCRbeta library incorporated unique molecular identifiers. Using its own MiXCR run on the PCR reads, TCRdb lists one record per CDR3 protein. Among 250,000 to 300,000 distinct CDR3 sequences listed, around 10% were seen once. The sample in question was peripheral blood, obtained 180 days after TCRalphabeta/CD19-depleted stem cell transplant. The receptors derive from a male patient aged 2 to 10 who had a stem cell transplant for chronic granulomatous disease, so the T cells may come from the graft donor.

This clonotype was found many times. V usage is TRBV20-1 and J usage is TRBJ2-7; 9 bases are shared with TRBD1. This CDR3 is built from 14 residues. Germline CDR1 DFQATT, CDR2 SNEGSKA (reference sequence). Trimming at V came to 5 bases and at J to 6 bases, leaving 11 bases not matched to a gene. The CDR3 spells CSAVPGQGTIEQYF. In nucleotides, the CDR3 is TGCAGTGCTGTACCGGGACAGGGAACGATCGAGCAGTACTTC.

This clonotype was seen repeatedly, ten times or more. The chain employs TRBV7-6 and TRBJ2-7; D gene uncertain. The V end was cut by 1 base, the J end by 8 bases, with 12 bases between. CDR1 is SGHVS and CDR2 is FNYEAQ in the germline V gene. CDR3 length equals 13 residues. CDR3: CASSLGHGGKQYF. The CDR3 DNA sequence: TGTGCCAGCAGCTTAGGCCACGGTGGGAAGCAGTACTTC.

The chain combines TRBV6-1 with TRBJ1-5; 7 bases align to TRBD1. This CDR3 is 14 amino acids long. CDR1 and CDR2 from the germline V gene are MNHNS and SASEGT. J was trimmed by 1 base and V by 8 bases; bases with no gene match: 5. CDR3 loop: CASHDRVSNQPQHF. The CDR3 nucleotides are TGTGCCAGCCATGACAGGGTCAGCAATCAGCCCCAGCATTTT.

This clonotype was seen at least ten times. The rearrangement joins TRBV7-6 to TRBJ2-1; D gene ambiguous. This CDR3 comprises 13 residues. V lost 4 bases to trimming and J lost 8 bases, with 12 bases between them. The V gene's germline CDR1 is SGHVS and CDR2 FNYEAQ. CDR3 coding DNA: TGTGCCAGCAGCTCGACTCTCCTCCATGAGCAGTTCTTC. Amino acid sequence: CASSSTLLHEQFF.

In this sample, this clonotype turned up many times. For the CDR3, the DNA is TGCAGTGCAACGGGACAGGGGAAAGCGGGCTATGGCTACACCTTC. This encodes CSATGQGKAGYGYTF. The chain joins TRBV20-1 to TRBJ1-2; TRBD1 agrees at 10 bases. This CDR3 has 15 amino acids. Losses at the gene ends were 6 bases for V and 4 bases for J; bases not matched to a gene: 11. Per the germline V gene, CDR1 is DFQATT and CDR2 is SNEGSKA (reference sequence).

This clonotype came up many times. This chain connects TRBV29-1 to TRBJ2-1; TRBD2 aligns across 10 bases. Trimming at V came to 6 bases and at J to 4 bases, leaving 6 bases not matched to a gene. The CDR3 length is 14 residues. In germline, CDR1 is SQVTM, CDR2 ANQGSEA. CDR3 amino acids: CSVDTSGNYNEQFF. CDR3 nucleotides: TGCAGCGTAGACACTAGCGGGAATTACAATGAGCAGTTCTTC.

Many counts were recorded for this clonotype. The rearrangement links TRBV6-2 or TRBV6-3 to TRBJ2-1; D not certain. V dropped 7 bases and J dropped 7 bases, with 14 bases sitting between them. Per the germline V gene, CDR1 is MNHEY and CDR2 is SVGEGT. The CDR3 loop spans 13 amino acids. CDR3 in DNA: TGTGCCAGCACCCGGCCTACACGGAATGAGCAGTTCTTC. Translation: CASTRPTRNEQFF.

Ten or more counts support this clonotype. The V call is TRBV7-2, the J call TRBJ2-7; D ambiguous. This CDR3 contains 13 residues. Per germline, CDR1 SGHTA and CDR2 FQGNSA. Trimming shortened V by 5 bases and J by 6 bases, and 14 bases separated the two germline ends. The CDR3 protein is CASSPEFQSEQYF. The DNA of the CDR3 is TGTGCCAGCAGCCCCGAGTTCCAGAGCGAGCAGTACTTC.

With regard to this clonotype: With a much larger clone just one base away, this may be a read error. The CDR3 does not close with the conserved phenylalanine or tryptophan, likely indicating a read error. The V gene is TRBV7-2, the J gene TRBJ2-2; D unresolved. Trimming shortened V by 4 bases and J by 8 bases, and 11 bases separated the two germline ends. Germline CDR1 and CDR2: SGHTA and FQGNSA. The CDR3 runs to 13 residues. The CDR3 reads CASSSSRVGELFL. The CDR3 bases are TGTGCCAGCAGCTCCTCTCGTGTGGGGGAGCTGTTTCTT.

This clonotype was detected only a few times. V usage is TRBV28 and J usage is TRBJ2-7; perhaps TRBD1 as D (6 bases). This CDR3 comprises 14 residues. Germline CDR1 and CDR2: MDHEN and SYDVKM. Trimming removed 4 bases at V and 4 bases at J, with 14 bases between. The CDR3 DNA follows: TGTGCCAGCAGTTCACAGGGTCCATTTTACGAGCAGTACTTC. Encoded protein: CASSSQGPFYEQYF. Looking up the rest from reference TRBV28 and TRBJ2-7 gives the full variable domain: DVKVTQSSRYLVKRTGEKVFLECVQDMDHENMFWYRQDPGLGLRLIYFSYDVKMKEKGDIPEGYSVSREKKERFSLILESASTNQTSMYLCASSSQGPFYEQYFGPGTRLTVT.

The sample holds many counts of this clonotype. The V and J genes are TRBV20-1 and TRBJ1-6; the D is unclear. V shed 6 bases and J shed 6 bases, with 15 bases lying between them. The germline V gene has CDR1 DFQATT and CDR2 SNEGSKA (reference sequence). The CDR3 runs 14 residues. As DNA, the CDR3 is TGCAGTGCCCACCTATTGGGGAGTAATTCACCCCTCCACTTT. It translates to CSAHLLGSNSPLHF.

This clonotype was seen at least ten times. V usage is TRBV5-1 and J usage is TRBJ2-3, with D perhaps TRBD2 (5 bases). Per the germline V gene, CDR1 is SGHRS and CDR2 is YFSETQ. The CDR3 loop spans 15 amino acids. Trimming pared 5 bases from V and 1 base from J, leaving 14 bases between. CDR3 bases: TGCGCCAGCAGATCGGGGAGAACGGGCACAGATACGCAGTATTTT. It encodes CASRSGRTGTDTQYF.

This clonotype has at least ten counts. The chain has TRBV12-3 or TRBV12-4 and TRBJ2-1, with D possibly being TRBD1 (6 bases). The ends were cut back, 2 bases at V and 5 bases at J, with 7 bases in the middle. This CDR3 has 13 amino acids. The CDR3 DNA reads TGTGCCAGCAGTTTATACAGGGACAATGAGCAGTTCTTC. It yields the protein CASSLYRDNEQFF.

Ten or more counts support this clonotype. The chain joins TRBV7-2 to TRBJ2-3; D remains ambiguous. CDR1 is SGHTA and CDR2 is FQGNSA in the germline V gene. Deletions cut 1 base from V and 5 bases from J, with 7 bases between. This CDR3 spans 13 amino acids. The CDR3 DNA sequence: TGTGCCAGCAGCTTAGTGTCGGTAGATACGCAGTATTTT. It translates to CASSLVSVDTQYF.